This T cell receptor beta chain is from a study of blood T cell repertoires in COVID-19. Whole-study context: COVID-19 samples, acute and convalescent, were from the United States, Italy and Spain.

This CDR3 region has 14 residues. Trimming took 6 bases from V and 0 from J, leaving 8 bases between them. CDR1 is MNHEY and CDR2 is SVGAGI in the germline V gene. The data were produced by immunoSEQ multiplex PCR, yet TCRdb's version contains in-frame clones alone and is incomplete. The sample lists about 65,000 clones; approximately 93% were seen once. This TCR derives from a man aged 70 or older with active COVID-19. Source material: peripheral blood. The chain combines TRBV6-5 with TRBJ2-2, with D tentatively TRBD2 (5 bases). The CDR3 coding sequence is TGTGCCAGCAGAGGGCGGGCGAACACCGGGGAGCTGTTTTTT. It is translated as CASRGRANTGELFF.